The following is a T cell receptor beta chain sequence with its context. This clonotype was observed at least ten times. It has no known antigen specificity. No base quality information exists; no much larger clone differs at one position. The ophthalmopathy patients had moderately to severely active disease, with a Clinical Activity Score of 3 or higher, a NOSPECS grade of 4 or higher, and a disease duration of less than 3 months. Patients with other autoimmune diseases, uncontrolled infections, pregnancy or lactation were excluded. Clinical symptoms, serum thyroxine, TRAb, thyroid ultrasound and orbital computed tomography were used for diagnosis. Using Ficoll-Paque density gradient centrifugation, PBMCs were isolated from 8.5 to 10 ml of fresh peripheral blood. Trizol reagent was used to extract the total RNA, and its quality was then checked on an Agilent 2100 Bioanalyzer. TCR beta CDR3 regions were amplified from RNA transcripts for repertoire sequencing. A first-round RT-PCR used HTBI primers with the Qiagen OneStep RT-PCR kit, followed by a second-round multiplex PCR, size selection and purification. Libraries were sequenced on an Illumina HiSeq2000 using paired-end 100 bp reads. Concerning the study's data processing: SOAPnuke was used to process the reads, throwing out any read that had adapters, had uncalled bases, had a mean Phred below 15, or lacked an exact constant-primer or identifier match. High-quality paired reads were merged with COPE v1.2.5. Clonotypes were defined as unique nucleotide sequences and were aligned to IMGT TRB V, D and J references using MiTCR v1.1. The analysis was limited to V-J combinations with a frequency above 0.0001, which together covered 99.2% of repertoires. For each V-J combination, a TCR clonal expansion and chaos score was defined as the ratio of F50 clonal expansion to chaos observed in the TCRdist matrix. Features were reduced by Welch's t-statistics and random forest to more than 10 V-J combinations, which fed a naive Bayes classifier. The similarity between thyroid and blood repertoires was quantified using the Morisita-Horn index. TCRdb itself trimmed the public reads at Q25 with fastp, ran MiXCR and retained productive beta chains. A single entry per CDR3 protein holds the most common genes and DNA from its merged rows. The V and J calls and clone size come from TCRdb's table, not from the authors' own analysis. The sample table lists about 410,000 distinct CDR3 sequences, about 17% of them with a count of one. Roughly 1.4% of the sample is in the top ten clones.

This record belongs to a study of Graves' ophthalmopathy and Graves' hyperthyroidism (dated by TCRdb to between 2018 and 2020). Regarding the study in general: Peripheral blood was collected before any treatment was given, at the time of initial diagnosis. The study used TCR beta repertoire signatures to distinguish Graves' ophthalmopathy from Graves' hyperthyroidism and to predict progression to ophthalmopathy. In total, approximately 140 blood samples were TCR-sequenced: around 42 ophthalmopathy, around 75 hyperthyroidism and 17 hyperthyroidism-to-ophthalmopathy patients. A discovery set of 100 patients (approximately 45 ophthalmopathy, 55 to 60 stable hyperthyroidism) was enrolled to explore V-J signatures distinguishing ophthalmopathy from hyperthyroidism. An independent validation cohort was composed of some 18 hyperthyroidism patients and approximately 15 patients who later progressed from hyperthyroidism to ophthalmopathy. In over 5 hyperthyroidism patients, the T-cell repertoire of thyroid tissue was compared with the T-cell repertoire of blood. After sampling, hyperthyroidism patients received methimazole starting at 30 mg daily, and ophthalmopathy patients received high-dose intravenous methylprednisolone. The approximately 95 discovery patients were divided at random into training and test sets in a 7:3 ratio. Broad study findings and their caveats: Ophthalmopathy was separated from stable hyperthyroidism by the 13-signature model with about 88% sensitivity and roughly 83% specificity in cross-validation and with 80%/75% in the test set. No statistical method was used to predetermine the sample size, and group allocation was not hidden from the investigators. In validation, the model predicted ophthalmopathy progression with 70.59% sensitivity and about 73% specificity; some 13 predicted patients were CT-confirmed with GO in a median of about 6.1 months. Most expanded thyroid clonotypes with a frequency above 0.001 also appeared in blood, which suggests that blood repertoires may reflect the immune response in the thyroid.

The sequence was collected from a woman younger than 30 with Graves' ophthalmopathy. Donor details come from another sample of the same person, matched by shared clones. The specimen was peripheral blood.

Here the CDR3 is given as CASNVLAFTGELFF. The DNA sequence reads TGTGCCAGCAACGTTCTAGCGTTCACCGGGGAGCTGTTTTTT. This chain is built from TRBV12-3 or TRBV12-4 and TRBJ2-2, with TRBD2 as a weak D call on 6 bases. The junction shows trimming of 7 bases on V and 4 bases on J, plus 13 bases between the germline ends. The CDR3 covers 14 residues, taking in both the cysteine and the phenylalanine. The only DNA kept is the CDR3, 42 bases in frame from the first base.